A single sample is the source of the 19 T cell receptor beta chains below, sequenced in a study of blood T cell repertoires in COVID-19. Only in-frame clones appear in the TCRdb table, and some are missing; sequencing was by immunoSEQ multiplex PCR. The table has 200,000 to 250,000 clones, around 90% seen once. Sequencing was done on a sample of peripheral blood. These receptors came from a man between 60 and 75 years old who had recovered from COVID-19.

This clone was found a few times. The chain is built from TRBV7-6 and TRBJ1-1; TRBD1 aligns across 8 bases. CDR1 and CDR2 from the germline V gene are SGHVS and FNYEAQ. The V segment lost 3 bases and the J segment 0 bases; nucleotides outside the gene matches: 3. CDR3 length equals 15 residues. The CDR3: CASSLGTGMNTEAFF. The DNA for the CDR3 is TGTGCCAGCAGCTTGGGGACAGGAATGAACACTGAAGCTTTCTTT.

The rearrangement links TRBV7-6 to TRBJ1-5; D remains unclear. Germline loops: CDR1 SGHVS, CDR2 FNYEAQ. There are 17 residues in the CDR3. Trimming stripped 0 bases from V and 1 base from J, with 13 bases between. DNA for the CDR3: TGTGCCAGCAGCTTAGCGGTCTCCCCGGGGAGCAATCAGCCCCAGCATTTT. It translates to CASSLAVSPGSNQPQHF.

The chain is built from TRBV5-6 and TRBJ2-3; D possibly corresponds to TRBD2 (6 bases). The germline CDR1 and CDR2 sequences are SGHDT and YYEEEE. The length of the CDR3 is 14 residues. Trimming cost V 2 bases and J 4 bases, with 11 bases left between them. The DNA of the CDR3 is TGTGCCAGCAGCTTCGTGGAGGGCGCAGATACGCAGTATTTT. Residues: CASSFVEGADTQYF.

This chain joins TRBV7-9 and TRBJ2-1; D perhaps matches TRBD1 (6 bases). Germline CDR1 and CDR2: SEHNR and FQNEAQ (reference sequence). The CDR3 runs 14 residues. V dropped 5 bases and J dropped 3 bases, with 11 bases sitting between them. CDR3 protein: CASSDRQDYNEQFF. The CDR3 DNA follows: TGTGCCAGCAGCGATCGACAGGACTACAATGAGCAGTTCTTC.

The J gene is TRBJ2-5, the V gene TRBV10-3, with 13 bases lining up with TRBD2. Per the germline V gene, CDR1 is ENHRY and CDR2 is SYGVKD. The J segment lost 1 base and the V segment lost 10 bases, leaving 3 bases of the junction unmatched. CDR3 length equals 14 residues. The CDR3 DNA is TGTGCCACCGGGACTAGCGGGGTCCAAGAGACCCAGTACTTC. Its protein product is CATGTSGVQETQYF.

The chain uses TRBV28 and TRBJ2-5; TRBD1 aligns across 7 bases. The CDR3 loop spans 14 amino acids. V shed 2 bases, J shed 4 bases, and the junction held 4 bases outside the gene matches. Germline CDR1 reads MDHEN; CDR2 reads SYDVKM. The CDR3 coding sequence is TGTGCCAGCAGTTTAGACAGGGTTCGAGAGACCCAGTACTTC. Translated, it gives CASSLDRVRETQYF.

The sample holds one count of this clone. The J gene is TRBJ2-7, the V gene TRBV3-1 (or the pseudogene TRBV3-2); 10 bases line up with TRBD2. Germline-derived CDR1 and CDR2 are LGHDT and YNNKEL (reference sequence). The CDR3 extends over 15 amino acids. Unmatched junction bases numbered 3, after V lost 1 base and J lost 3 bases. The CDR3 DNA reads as TGTGCCAGCAGCCAAGGGCCTAGCGGGGGCTACGAGCAGTACTTC. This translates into CASSQGPSGGYEQYF.

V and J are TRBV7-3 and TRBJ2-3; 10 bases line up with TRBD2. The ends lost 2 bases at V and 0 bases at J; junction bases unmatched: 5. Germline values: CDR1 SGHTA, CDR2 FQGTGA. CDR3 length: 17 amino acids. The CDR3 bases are TGTGCCAGCAGCTTATCCCCGACTAGCGGGAGCACAGATACGCAGTATTTT. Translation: CASSLSPTSGSTDTQYF.

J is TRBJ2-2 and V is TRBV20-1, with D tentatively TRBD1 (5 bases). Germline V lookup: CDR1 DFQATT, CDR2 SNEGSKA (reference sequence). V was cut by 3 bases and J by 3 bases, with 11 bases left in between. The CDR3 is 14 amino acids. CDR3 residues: CSASEGADTGELFF. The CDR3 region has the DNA TGCAGTGCTAGTGAAGGGGCTGACACCGGGGAGCTGTTTTTT.

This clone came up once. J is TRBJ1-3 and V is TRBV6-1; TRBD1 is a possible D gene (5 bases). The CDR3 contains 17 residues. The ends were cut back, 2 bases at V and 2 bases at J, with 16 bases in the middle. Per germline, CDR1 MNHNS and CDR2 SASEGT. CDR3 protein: CASSEQDTHQAGNTIYF. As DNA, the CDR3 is TGTGCCAGCAGTGAACAGGACACCCACCAAGCTGGAAACACCATATATTTT.

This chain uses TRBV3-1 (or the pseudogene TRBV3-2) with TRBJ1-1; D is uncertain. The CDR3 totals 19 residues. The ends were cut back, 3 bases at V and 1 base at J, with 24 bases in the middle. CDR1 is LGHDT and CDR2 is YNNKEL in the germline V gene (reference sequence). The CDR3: CASSHTRGRDQAGNTEAFF. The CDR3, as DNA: TGTGCCAGCAGCCACACCCGTGGCCGGGATCAGGCGGGGAACACTGAAGCTTTCTTT.

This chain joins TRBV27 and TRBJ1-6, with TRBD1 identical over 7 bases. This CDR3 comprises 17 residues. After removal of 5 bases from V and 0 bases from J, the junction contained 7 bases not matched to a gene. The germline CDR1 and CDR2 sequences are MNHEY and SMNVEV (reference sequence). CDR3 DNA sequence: TGTGCCAGCAGTCCCTCCAGGGGGAGCTCCTATAATTCACCCCTCCACTTT. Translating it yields CASSPSRGSSYNSPLHF.

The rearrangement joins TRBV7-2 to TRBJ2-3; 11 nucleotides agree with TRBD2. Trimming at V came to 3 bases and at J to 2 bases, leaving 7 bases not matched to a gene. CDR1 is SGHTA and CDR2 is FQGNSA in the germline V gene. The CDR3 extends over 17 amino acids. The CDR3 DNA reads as TGTGCCAGCAGCTTTAGCGGGGGGGCGTACCCCACAGATACGCAGTATTTT. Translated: CASSFSGGAYPTDTQYF.

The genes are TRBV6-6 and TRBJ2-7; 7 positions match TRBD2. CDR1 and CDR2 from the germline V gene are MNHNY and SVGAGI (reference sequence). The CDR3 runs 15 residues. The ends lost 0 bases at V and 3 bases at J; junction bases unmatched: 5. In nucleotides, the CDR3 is TGTGCCAGCAGTTACTCCCTAGCGGAGAACTACGAGCAGTACTTC. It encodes CASSYSLAENYEQYF.

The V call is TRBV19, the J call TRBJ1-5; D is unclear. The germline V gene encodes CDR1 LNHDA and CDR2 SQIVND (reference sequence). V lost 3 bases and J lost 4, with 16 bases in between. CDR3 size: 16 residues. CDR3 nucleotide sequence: TGTGCCAGTAGTATTCGGCAGGTGGCGGGAAATCAGCCCCAGCATTTT. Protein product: CASSIRQVAGNQPQHF.

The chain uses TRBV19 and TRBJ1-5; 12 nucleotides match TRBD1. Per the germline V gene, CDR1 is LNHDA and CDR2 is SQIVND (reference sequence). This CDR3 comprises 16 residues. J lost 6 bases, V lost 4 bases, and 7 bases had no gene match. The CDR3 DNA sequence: TGTGCCAGTAGTAGCCGGGGGACAGGGGGCGTTCAGCCCCAGCATTTT. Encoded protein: CASSSRGTGGVQPQHF.

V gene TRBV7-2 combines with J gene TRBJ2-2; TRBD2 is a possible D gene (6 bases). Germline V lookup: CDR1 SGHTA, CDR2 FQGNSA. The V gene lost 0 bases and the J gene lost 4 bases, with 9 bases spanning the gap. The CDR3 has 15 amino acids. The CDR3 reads CASSLAGGITGELFF. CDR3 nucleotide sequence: TGTGCCAGCAGCTTAGCGGGAGGAATCACCGGGGAGCTGTTTTTT. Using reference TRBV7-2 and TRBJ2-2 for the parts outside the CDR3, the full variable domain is GAGVSQSPSNKVTEKGKDVELRCDPISGHTALYWYRQSLGQGLEFLIYFQGNSAPDKSGLPSDRFSAERTGGSVSTLTIQRTQQEDSAVYLCASSLAGGITGELFFGEGSRLTVL.

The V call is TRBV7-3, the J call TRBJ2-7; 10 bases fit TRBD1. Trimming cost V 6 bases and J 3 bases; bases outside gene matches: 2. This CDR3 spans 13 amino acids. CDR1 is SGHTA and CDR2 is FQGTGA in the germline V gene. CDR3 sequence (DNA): TGTGCCAGCAGTCGGGACAGGGGCTACGAGCAGTACTTC. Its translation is CASSRDRGYEQYF. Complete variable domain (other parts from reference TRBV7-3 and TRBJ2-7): GAGVSQTPSNKVTEKGKYVELRCDPISGHTALYWYRQSLGQGPEFLIYFQGTGAADDSGLPNDRFFAVRPEGSVSTLKIQRTERGDSAVYLCASSRDRGYEQYFGPGTRLTVT.

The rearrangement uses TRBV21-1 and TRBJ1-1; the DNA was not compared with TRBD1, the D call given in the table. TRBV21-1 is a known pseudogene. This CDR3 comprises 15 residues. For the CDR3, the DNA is TGTGCCAGCAGCCACTCGTGGACAGGGTCGAATGAAGCTTTCTTT. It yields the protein CASSHSWTGSNEAFF.